The next 5 T cell receptor beta chains were all read from a single sample in a study of spatial heterogeneity in lung cancer. Time point denoted: sample taken at primary tumor resection. TCRdb called the 5' RACE reads again in MiXCR, with one record for every CDR3 protein. This table holds tens of thousands of distinct CDR3 sequences, less than 15% found once. The source material was PBMCs, sampled at surgery. These receptors all come from a male donor with early-stage non-small cell lung cancer.

This clonotype was seen repeatedly, ten times or more. The rearrangement joins TRBV2 to TRBJ1-5; the D gene is possibly TRBD1 (5 bases). The CDR3 spans 13 residues. The germline V and J ends were trimmed by 3 bases and 4 bases, with 7 bases remaining between them. The germline gives CDR1 SNHLY, CDR2 FYNNEI. This CDR3 is CASSEGGNQPQHF. In nucleotides, the CDR3 is TGTGCCAGCAGTGAGGGGGGGAATCAGCCCCAGCATTTT. The full variable domain, with the rest looked up from reference TRBV2 and TRBJ1-5, is EPEVTQTPSHQVTQMGQEVILRCVPISNHLYFYWYRQILGQKVEFLVSFYNNEISEKSEIFDDQFSVERPDGSNFTLKIRSTKLEDSAMYFCASSEGGNQPQHFGDGTRLSIL.

This clonotype has only a few counts. V gene TRBV7-3 combines with J gene TRBJ1-6, with 9 bases lining up with TRBD1. Germline CDR1 is SGHTA and CDR2 is FQGTGA. This CDR3 has 16 residues. The ends lost 5 bases at V and 7 bases at J; junction bases unmatched: 9. CDR3 nucleotide sequence: TGTGCCAGCAGCCTCACAGGGGGCGCACAGAATTCACCCCTCCACTTT. It encodes CASSLTGGAQNSPLHF.

This clonotype was seen a few times. The chain couples TRBV7-2 to TRBJ2-7, with D possibly TRBD1 on 5 matching bases. In germline, CDR1 is SGHTA, CDR2 FQGNSA. The CDR3 length is 15 residues. Trimming pared 5 bases from V and 0 bases from J, leaving 14 bases between. Here the CDR3 reads CASSLTQGTSYEQYF. The DNA of the CDR3 is TGTGCCAGCAGCCTCACGCAGGGCACCTCCTACGAGCAGTACTTC.

This clonotype was seen more than once but under ten times. The V call is TRBV10-3, the J call TRBJ2-2; tentative D call: TRBD1 (6 bases). The CDR3 consists of 18 residues. From germline, CDR1 is ENHRY and CDR2 SYGVKD. V was pared by 0 bases and J by 3 bases, with 17 bases between. CDR3: CAISESGAGALYTGELFF. CDR3 coding DNA: TGTGCCATCAGTGAGTCGGGGGCAGGGGCGCTGTACACCGGGGAGCTGTTTTTT.

This clonotype was detected many times. The chain recombines TRBV7-2 with TRBJ2-1, with D perhaps matching TRBD2 (6 bases). The V end lost 3 bases, the J end lost 3 bases, and 12 bases lay between the germline ends. Germline loops: CDR1 SGHTA, CDR2 FQGNSA. The CDR3 contains 15 residues. Here the CDR3 reads CASSLRASDYNEQFF. The CDR3 DNA follows: TGTGCCAGCAGCTTGCGGGCTAGCGACTACAATGAGCAGTTCTTC.